This passage covers 27 T cell receptor beta chains from one sample sequenced in a study of T cell responses to AZD1222 COVID-19 vaccine. Sequencing was performed with immunoSEQ multiplex PCR; in TCRdb, only in-frame clones are kept and a portion is missing. The sample holds roughly 120,000 clones, more than 80% seen once. The material was peripheral blood, obtained on day 0 of AZD1222 vaccination. The receptors come from an adult in good health.

This chain links TRBV12-3 or TRBV12-4 with TRBJ2-5; TRBD1 matches 7 bases. The CDR3 spans 13 residues. The V segment lost 5 bases and the J segment 7 bases; nucleotides outside the gene matches: 7. Here the CDR3 reads CASSPDRSPTQYF. CDR3 nucleotides: TGTGCCAGCAGTCCGGACAGGAGCCCGACCCAGTACTTC.

J is TRBJ1-2 and V is TRBV20-1; D is uncertain. Trimming pared 0 bases from V and 10 bases from J, leaving 9 bases between. In germline, CDR1 is DFQATT, CDR2 SNEGSKA (reference sequence). The CDR3 has 11 residues. CDR3 bases: TGCAGTGCTAGAGAGGTCCCGAACTACACCTTC. This codes for CSAREVPNYTF.

J is TRBJ2-3 and V is TRBV7-6; D gene uncertain. Germline V gene sequence: CDR1 SGHVS, CDR2 FNYEAQ. The CDR3 totals 15 residues. Trimming shortened V by 5 bases and J by 2 bases, and 14 bases separated the two germline ends. DNA of the CDR3: TGTGCCAGCAGCCGAGGCGGACCGCACACAGATACGCAGTATTTT. Translation: CASSRGGPHTDTQYF.

The rearrangement uses TRBV5-6 and TRBJ1-2; a weak D match, TRBD1 (6 bases). The V and J ends lost 4 bases and 7 bases respectively, with 20 bases between them. The CDR3 extends over 15 amino acids. Germline CDR1 is SGHDT and CDR2 is YYEEEE. The CDR3 region is CASSQSRGRSGGYTF. The CDR3 region has the DNA TGTGCCAGCAGCCAAAGTAGGGGGAGATCGGGTGGCTACACCTTC.

This clone was seen only once. Other DNA sequences of this sample code for an identical CDR3. This sequence joins TRBV9 and TRBJ2-1; D is perhaps TRBD2 (6 bases). V was shortened by 2 bases and J by 1 base, with 10 bases between the two germline ends. Looked up from germline, CDR1 is SGDLS and CDR2 is YYNGEE. CDR3 length: 15 residues. The CDR3 DNA reads TGTGCCAGCAGCGTCAGCGGGTCTTCCTACAATGAGCAGTTCTTC. Its translation: CASSVSGSSYNEQFF.

V is TRBV9 and J is TRBJ2-3, with TRBD2 as a possible D gene (6 bases). The CDR3 is 16 amino acids. Germline values: CDR1 SGDLS, CDR2 YYNGEE. Between the trimmed V and J ends, which lost 3 bases and 2 bases, there was a span of 16 bases. CDR3 protein: CASSAPGLKFTDTQYF. DNA for the CDR3: TGTGCCAGCAGCGCCCCGGGACTGAAATTCACAGATACGCAGTATTTT.

The V and J genes are TRBV5-1 and TRBJ2-1, with 7 bases aligning to TRBD2. Trimming cost V 5 bases and J 9 bases; bases outside gene matches: 14. CDR1 and CDR2 from the germline V gene are SGHRS and YFSETQ. CDR3 size: 15 residues. CDR3 amino acids: CASSTGTTRQGEQFF. The CDR3, as DNA: TGCGCCAGCAGTACCGGGACTACGCGCCAGGGTGAGCAGTTCTTC.

The J gene is TRBJ1-1, the V gene TRBV10-3, with 8 bases that match TRBD1. This CDR3 region has 14 residues. Germline CDR1 is ENHRY and CDR2 is SYGVKD. The V and J ends lost 2 bases and 4 bases, in that order; junction bases with no gene match: 3. The CDR3 sequence: CAISETGGSTEAFF. The CDR3 DNA reads TGTGCCATCAGTGAGACAGGGGGTAGCACTGAAGCTTTCTTT.

This clone has just one count. This chain links TRBV3-1 (or the pseudogene TRBV3-2) with TRBJ2-3, with no clear D. V was trimmed by 4 bases and J by 5 bases, leaving 7 bases between them. The germline CDR1 and CDR2 sequences are LGHDT and YNNKEL (reference sequence). The CDR3 covers 12 residues. The CDR3 nucleotides read TGTGCCAGCAGCCCTCAGGAAGATACGCAGTATTTT. Protein: CASSPQEDTQYF.

This chain uses TRBV28 with TRBJ2-5, with 7 bases lining up with TRBD2. The V gene end was trimmed by 4 bases and the J gene end by 1 base; junction bases not matched to a gene: 0. Germline lookup yields CDR1 MDHEN and CDR2 SYDVKM. This CDR3 spans 13 amino acids. The CDR3 nucleotides read TGTGCCAGCAGTTCGGGGGGCCAAGAGACCCAGTACTTC. Its translation: CASSSGGQETQYF.

The rearrangement joins TRBV25-1 to TRBJ2-7; 10 bases map to TRBD2. Germline CDR1 and CDR2: MGHDK and SYGVNS. J was trimmed by 6 bases and V by 7 bases; bases with no gene match: 9. The CDR3 contains 14 residues. CDR3 loop: CASTPKGLAREQYF. CDR3 DNA: TGTGCCAGCACCCCCAAGGGACTAGCGCGCGAGCAGTACTTC.

The table lists this clone with a count of one. This chain links TRBV6-5 with TRBJ2-1; tentatively, D is TRBD2 (6 bases). The CDR3 runs to 13 residues. The V and J ends lost 6 bases and 5 bases respectively, with 11 bases between them. Germline V gene data show CDR1 as MNHEY and CDR2 as SVGAGI. The CDR3 DNA sequence: TGTGCCAGCAGCCGGGACTCTAACAATGAGCAGTTCTTC. Translation gives CASSRDSNNEQFF.

V and J are TRBV24-1 and TRBJ2-2; TRBD1 aligns across 7 bases. The CDR3 consists of 15 residues. Unmatched junction bases numbered 6, after V lost 7 bases and J lost 2 bases. Germline CDR1 is KGHDR and CDR2 is SFDVKD. The CDR3 nucleotides read TGTGCCACCAGGTTAAGGGGGCCAAACACCGGGGAGCTGTTTTTT. Its translation is CATRLRGPNTGELFF.

The genes are TRBV10-3 and TRBJ2-5; 10 bases fit TRBD2. Germline CDR1 ENHRY, CDR2 SYGVKD. V trimming: 3 bases; J trimming: 9 bases; junction bases outside the gene matches: 19. There are 18 residues in the CDR3. The CDR3 DNA sequence: TGTGCCATCAGTGACCCAATGAGCGGACTAGCGGACGGGGAAGCCCAGTACTTC. Translating gives CAISDPMSGLADGEAQYF.

This clone was counted a single time. This chain connects TRBV10-3 to TRBJ2-3; no clear D gene. Trimming pared 2 bases from V and 0 bases from J, leaving 6 bases between. The germline V gene encodes CDR1 ENHRY and CDR2 SYGVKD. This CDR3 contains 14 residues. The CDR3 DNA reads TGTGCCATCAGTGAGGCCATAAGCACAGATACGCAGTATTTT. It is translated as CAISEAISTDTQYF.

This rearrangement joins TRBV11-2 to TRBJ1-3; maybe TRBD1 (6 bases). Germline V gene data show CDR1 as SGHAT and CDR2 as FQNNGV. The CDR3 spans 14 residues. With 5 bases removed from V and 1 base from J, the gap between germline ends came to 9 bases. The CDR3 loop reads CASSPGTSGNTIYF. The CDR3 region has the DNA TGTGCCAGCAGCCCCGGGACATCTGGAAACACCATATATTTT. The entire variable domain, with the rest obtained from reference TRBV11-2 and TRBJ1-3, is as follows: EAGVAQSPRYKIIEKRQSVAFWCNPISGHATLYWYQQILGQGPKLLIQFQNNGVVDDSQLPKDRFSAERLKGVDSTLKIQPAKLEDSAVYLCASSPGTSGNTIYFGEGSWLTVV.

The rearrangement joins TRBV30 to TRBJ1-4; 8 bases match TRBD1. Trimming at V came to 3 bases and at J to 8 bases, leaving 5 bases not matched to a gene. Looked up from germline, CDR1 is GTSNPN and CDR2 is SVGIG (reference sequence). CDR3 length: 13 amino acids. The CDR3 region is CAWRRTGREKLFF. Here the CDR3 DNA reads TGTGCCTGGAGGCGGACAGGGAGGGAAAAACTGTTTTTT.

The chain couples TRBV28 to TRBJ2-7; no clear D. Trimming stripped 5 bases from V and 3 bases from J, with 5 bases between. The germline CDR1 and CDR2 sequences are MDHEN and SYDVKM. The CDR3 runs to 11 residues. CDR3 in DNA: TGTGCCAGCAGTCACTACTACGAGCAGTACTTC. Amino acid sequence: CASSHYYEQYF. Using reference TRBV28 and TRBJ2-7 for the parts outside the CDR3, the full variable domain is DVKVTQSSRYLVKRTGEKVFLECVQDMDHENMFWYRQDPGLGLRLIYFSYDVKMKEKGDIPEGYSVSREKKERFSLILESASTNQTSMYLCASSHYYEQYFGPGTRLTVT.

V is TRBV5-5 and J is TRBJ2-5; TRBD2 matches at 9 bases. The V gene end was trimmed by 0 bases and the J gene end by 5 bases; junction bases not matched to a gene: 11. This CDR3 has 17 residues. Germline CDR1 is SGHKS and CDR2 is YYEKEE (reference sequence). The CDR3 DNA sequence: TGTGCCAGCAGCTTGGGCACAGCGGGAGGTGGTCGGGAGACCCAGTACTTC. It specifies CASSLGTAGGGRETQYF.

This chain uses TRBV28 with TRBJ1-2, with a tentative D call TRBD1 (5 bases). V lost 4 bases, J lost 4 bases, and 7 bases lay in between. CDR1 and CDR2 (germline): MDHEN, SYDVKM. There are 12 residues in the CDR3. DNA of the CDR3: TGTGCCAGCAGTTCAACAGGCTATGGCTACACCTTC. Encoded protein: CASSSTGYGYTF.

This sequence joins TRBV7-8 and TRBJ2-1; perhaps TRBD2 as D (6 bases). Germline CDR1 reads SGHVS; CDR2 reads FQNEAQ. Trimming took 2 bases from V and 3 from J, leaving 14 bases between them. The CDR3 extends over 16 amino acids. The CDR3 is CASSLPPGLVYNEQFF. CDR3 coding DNA: TGTGCCAGCAGCTTACCCCCGGGACTCGTCTACAATGAGCAGTTCTTC.

The table lists this clone with a count of one. The chain combines TRBV10-3 with TRBJ1-2; perhaps TRBD1 as D (5 bases). This CDR3 is 14 amino acids long. Germline V CDR1 and CDR2: ENHRY, SYGVKD. Deletions cut 3 bases from V and 0 bases from J, with 8 bases between. CDR3 amino acids: CAISEGVANYGYTF. Here the CDR3 DNA reads TGTGCCATCAGTGAAGGGGTAGCTAACTATGGCTACACCTTC.

The chain carries TRBV30 and TRBJ2-7, with unresolved D. The CDR3 consists of 12 residues. With 5 bases removed from V and 3 bases from J, the gap between germline ends came to 11 bases. CDR1 and CDR2 (germline): GTSNPN, SVGIG (reference sequence). The chain's CDR3 is CAWAISGYEQYF. CDR3 in DNA: TGTGCCTGGGCAATATCAGGCTACGAGCAGTACTTC.

This clone has more than one count but fewer than ten. The chain uses TRBV4-1 and TRBJ1-1; D might be TRBD1 (6 bases). The CDR3 is made up of 14 amino acids. CDR1 and CDR2 from the germline V gene are MGHRA and YSYEKL. V lost 5 bases and J 11 bases, leaving 21 bases between the germline ends. CDR3 protein: CASSGSRDTIGAFF. The CDR3 DNA reads as TGCGCCAGCAGCGGGTCCCGGGACACTATCGGGGCTTTCTTT.

The chain combines TRBV5-1 with TRBJ2-3; no reliable D call. Trimming stripped 0 bases from V and 3 bases from J, with 5 bases between. The CDR3 loop spans 13 amino acids. Per germline, CDR1 SGHRS and CDR2 YFSETQ. CDR3 sequence (DNA): TGCGCCAGCAGCTTGGTCCCAACAGATACGCAGTATTTT. Translation: CASSLVPTDTQYF.

CDR3 protein: CAISDRGGMNTEAFF. The DNA of the CDR3 is TGTGCCATCAGTGATCGTGGTGGGATGAACACTGAAGCTTTCTTT. The rearrangement links TRBV10-3 to TRBJ1-1; D is undetermined. CDR3 length equals 15 residues. With 3 bases removed from V and 0 bases from J, the gap between germline ends came to 11 bases. The germline CDR1 and CDR2 sequences are ENHRY and SYGVKD.

In this sample, this clone turned up a few times. The chain joins TRBV10-3 to TRBJ2-5; D possibly matches TRBD1 or TRBD2 (7 bases each). Germline CDR1 is ENHRY and CDR2 is SYGVKD. The germline V and J ends were trimmed by 3 bases and 3 bases, with 20 bases remaining between them. The CDR3 sequence is 17 residues long. This CDR3 reads CAISDLRGGGGEETQYF. The CDR3 nucleotides read TGTGCCATCAGTGACCTCCGGGGAGGGGGCGGCGAAGAGACCCAGTACTTC.